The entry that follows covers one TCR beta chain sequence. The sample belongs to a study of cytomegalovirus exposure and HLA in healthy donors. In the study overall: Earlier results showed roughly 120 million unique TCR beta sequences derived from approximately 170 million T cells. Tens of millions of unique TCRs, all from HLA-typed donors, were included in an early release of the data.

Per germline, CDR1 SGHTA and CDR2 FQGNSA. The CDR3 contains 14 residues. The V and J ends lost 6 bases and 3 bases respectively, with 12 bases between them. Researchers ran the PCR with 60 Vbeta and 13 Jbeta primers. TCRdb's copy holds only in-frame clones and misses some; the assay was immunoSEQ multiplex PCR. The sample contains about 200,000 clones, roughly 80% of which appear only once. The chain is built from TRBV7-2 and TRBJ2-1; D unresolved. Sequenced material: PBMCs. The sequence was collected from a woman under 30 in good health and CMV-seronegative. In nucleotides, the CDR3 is TGTGCCAGCAGGCCAACCCTAGACTACAATGAGCAGTTCTTC. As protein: CASRPTLDYNEQFF.